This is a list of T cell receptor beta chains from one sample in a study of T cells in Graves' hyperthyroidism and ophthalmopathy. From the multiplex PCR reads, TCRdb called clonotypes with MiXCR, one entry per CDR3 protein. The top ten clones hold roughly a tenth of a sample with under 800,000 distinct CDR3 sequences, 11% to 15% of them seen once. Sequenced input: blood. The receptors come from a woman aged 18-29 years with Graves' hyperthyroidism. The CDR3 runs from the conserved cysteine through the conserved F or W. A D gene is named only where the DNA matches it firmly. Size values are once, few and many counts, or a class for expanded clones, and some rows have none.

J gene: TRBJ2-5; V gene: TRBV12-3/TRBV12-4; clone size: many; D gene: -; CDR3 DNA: TGTGCCAGCAGTTTCAAAGGGGAGACCCAGTACTTC; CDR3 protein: CASSFKGETQYF
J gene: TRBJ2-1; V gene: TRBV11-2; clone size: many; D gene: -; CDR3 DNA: TGTGCCAGCAGCTTAGGAACCAGATACAATGAGCAGTTCTTC; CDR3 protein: CASSLGTRYNEQFF
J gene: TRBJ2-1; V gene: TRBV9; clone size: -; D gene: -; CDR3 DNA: TGTGCCAGCAGCGTAGCTGGGGTCACACCCGACAATGAGCAGTTCTTC; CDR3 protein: CASSVAGVTPDNEQFF
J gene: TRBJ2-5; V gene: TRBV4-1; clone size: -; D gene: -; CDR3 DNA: TGCGCCAGCAGCCAAGAGCAGGGTATGGAGACCCAGTACTTC; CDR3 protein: CASSQEQGMETQYF
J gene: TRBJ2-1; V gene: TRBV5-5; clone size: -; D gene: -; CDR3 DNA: TGTGCCAGCAGCCCGACCGATAGGACATACCGCATTAAGAATGAGCAGTTCTTC; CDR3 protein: CASSPTDRTYRIKNEQFF
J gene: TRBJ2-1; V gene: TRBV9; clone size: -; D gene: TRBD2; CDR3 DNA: TGTGCCAGCGCGGGGGGCGGGAGCTCCTACAATGAGCAGTTCTTC; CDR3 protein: CASAGGGSSYNEQFF
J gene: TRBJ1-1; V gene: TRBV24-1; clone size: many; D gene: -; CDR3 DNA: TGTGCCACCAGTGACCCCCGGGACGCCAAAGGAGCTTTCTTT; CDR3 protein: CATSDPRDAKGAFF
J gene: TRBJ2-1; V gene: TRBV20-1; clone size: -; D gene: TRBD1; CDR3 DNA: TGCAGTGCTAGAGAGGTAGGACAGGGTTACTACAATGAGCAGTTCTTC; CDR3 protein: CSAREVGQGYYNEQFF
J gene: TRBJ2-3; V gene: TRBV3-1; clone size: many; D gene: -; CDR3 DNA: TGTGCCAGCAGCCAAGACCCGACGGAAACTAGCACAGATACGCAGTATTTT; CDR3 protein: CASSQDPTETSTDTQYF
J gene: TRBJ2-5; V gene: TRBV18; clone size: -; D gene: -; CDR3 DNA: TGTGCCAGCTCACCACCCCTGCGGGGCCAAGAGACCCAGTACTTC; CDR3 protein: CASSPPLRGQETQYF
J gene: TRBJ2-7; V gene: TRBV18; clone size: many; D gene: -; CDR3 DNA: TGTGCCAGCTCACCGGCCCAGGGGATGTCCTACGAGCAGTACTTC; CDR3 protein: CASSPAQGMSYEQYF
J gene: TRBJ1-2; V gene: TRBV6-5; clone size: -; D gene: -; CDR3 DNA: TGTGCCAGCAGTTTCTCGGGCGGGGTCAGGAATGGCTACACCTTC; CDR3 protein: CASSFSGGVRNGYTF
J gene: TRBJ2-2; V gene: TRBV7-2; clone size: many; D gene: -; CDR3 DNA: TGTGCCAGCAGCTTACGTAGCACCGGGGAGCTGTTTTTT; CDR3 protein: CASSLRSTGELFF
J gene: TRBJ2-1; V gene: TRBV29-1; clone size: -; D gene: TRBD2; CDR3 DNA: TGCAGCGTCGTCGGGACGTCTAGCGGGGATAAGCAGTTCTTC; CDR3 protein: CSVVGTSSGDKQFF
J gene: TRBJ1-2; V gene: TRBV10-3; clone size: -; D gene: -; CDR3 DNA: TGTGCCATCAGAGGGACCTCATGGAACTATGGCTACACCTTC; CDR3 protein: CAIRGTSWNYGYTF
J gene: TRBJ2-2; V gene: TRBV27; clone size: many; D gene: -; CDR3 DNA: TGTGCCAGCAGTTTAGTGGCTACCTCCACCGGGGAGCTGTTTTTT; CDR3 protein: CASSLVATSTGELFF